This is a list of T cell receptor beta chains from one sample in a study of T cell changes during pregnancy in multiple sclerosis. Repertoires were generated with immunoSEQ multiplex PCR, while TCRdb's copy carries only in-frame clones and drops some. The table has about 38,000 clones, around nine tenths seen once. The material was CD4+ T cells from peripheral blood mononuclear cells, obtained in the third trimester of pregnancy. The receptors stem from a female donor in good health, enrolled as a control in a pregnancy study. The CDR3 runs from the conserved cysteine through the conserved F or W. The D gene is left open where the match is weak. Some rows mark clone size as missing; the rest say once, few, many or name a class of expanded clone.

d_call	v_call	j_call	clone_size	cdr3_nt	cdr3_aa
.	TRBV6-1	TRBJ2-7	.	TGTGCCAGCCGATGGACATATTTCTACGAGCAGTACTTC	CASRWTYFYEQYF
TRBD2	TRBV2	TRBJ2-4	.	TGTGCCAGCCGACTAGCGGGAGATTTGCACATTCAGTACTTC	CASRLAGDLHIQYF
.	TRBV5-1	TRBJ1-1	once	TGCGCCAGCAGCTTACAGGGTAACACTGAAGCTTTCTTT	CASSLQGNTEAFF
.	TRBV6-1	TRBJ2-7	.	TGTGCCAGCAGTGAAGGGTTAGGGGGCTACGAGCAGTACTTC	CASSEGLGGYEQYF
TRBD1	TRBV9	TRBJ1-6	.	TGTGCCAGCAGCCGGGAGCCGGACAGGCGTCAGGCACCCCTCCACTTT	CASSREPDRRQAPLHF
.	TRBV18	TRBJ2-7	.	TGTGCCAGCTCACAGGGGGACTACGAGCAGTACTTC	CASSQGDYEQYF
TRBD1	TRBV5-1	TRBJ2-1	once	TGCGCCAGCAACTACCAGGGGGACAATGAGCAGTTCTTC	CASNYQGDNEQFF
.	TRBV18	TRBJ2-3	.	TGTGCCAGCTCACCCACGGTCCCAGATACGCAGTATTTT	CASSPTVPDTQYF
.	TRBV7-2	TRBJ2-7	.	TGTGCCAGCAACAAACTGGGGGGTACCGCCTACGAGCAGTACTTC	CASNKLGGTAYEQYF
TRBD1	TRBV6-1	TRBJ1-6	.	TGTGCCAGCGGGACAGGGTATTCACCCCTCCACTTT	CASGTGYSPLHF
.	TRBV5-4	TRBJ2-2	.	TGTGCCAGCAGCTCTCCCGTGACTCCGAACACCGGGGAGCTGTTTTTT	CASSSPVTPNTGELFF
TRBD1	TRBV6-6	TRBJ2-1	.	TGTGCCAGCAGCCTCGACAGGGGCAATAGCAATGAGCAGTTCTTC	CASSLDRGNSNEQFF
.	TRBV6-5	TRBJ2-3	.	TGTGCCACCCAAAAAGGAGGGGCAGCTACGCAGTATTTT	CATQKGGAATQYF
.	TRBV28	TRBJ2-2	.	TGTGCCAGCAGTACACCTCAAGGGGGGGAGTACACCGGGGAGCTGTTTTTT	CASSTPQGGEYTGELFF
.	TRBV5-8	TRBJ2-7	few	TGTGCCAGCAGTTGGGACTTCTCCTACGAGCAGTACTTC	CASSWDFSYEQYF
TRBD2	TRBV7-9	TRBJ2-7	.	TGTGCCAGCAGCTTGGGGCCTCGAGGGGCTAGCGGCTACTTACACGAGCAGTACTTC	CASSLGPRGASGYLHEQYF
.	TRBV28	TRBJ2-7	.	TGTGCCAGCAGTCCCCGGGTCTACGAGCAGTACTTC	CASSPRVYEQYF
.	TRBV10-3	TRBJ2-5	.	TGTGCCATCAGTGAGTCGGGCCCCTTGGGAGAGACCCAGTACTTC	CAISESGPLGETQYF
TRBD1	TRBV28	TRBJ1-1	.	TGTGCCAGCAGGGCGACAGGGACCACTGAAGCTTTCTTT	CASRATGTTEAFF
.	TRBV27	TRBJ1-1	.	TGTGCCAGCAGGTACTCGTCGGGGTCTGAAGCTTTCTTT	CASRYSSGSEAFF
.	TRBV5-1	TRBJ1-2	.	TGCGCCAGCAGCTTGGAACGACAGAACTATGGCTACACCTTC	CASSLERQNYGYTF
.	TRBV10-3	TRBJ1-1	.	TGTGCCATCCGACAGAACACTGAAGCTTTCTTT	CAIRQNTEAFF
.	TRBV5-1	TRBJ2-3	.	TGCGCCAGCAGCTTGGCCGGGCAGGGTAGAGATACGCAGTATTTT	CASSLAGQGRDTQYF
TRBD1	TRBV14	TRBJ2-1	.	TGTGCCAGCAGCCCTATCCAGGGGGCCTACAATGAGCAGTTCTTC	CASSPIQGAYNEQFF
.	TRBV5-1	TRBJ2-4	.	TGCGCCAGCAGCTTGGGGCAGGGTGGCGTCCGTGAGATAGCCAAAAACATTCAGTACTTC	CASSLGQGGVREIAKNIQYF
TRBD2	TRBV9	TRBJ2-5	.	TGTGCCAGCAGCGTAGGGGGGACTAGCGGGGGGCGACTCCAAGAGACCCAGTACTTC	CASSVGGTSGGRLQETQYF
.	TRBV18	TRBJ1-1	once	TGTGCCAGCTCATTTCAGTCAGGGGCGAACACTGAAGCTTTCTTT	CASSFQSGANTEAFF
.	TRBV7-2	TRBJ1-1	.	TGTGCCAGCAGCCCAGTTGGGGGGATGGCTGAAGCTTTCTTT	CASSPVGGMAEAFF
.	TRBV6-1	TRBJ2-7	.	TGTGCCGGCAGGACAGATTACGAGCAGTACTTC	CAGRTDYEQYF
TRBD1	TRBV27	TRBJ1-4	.	TGTGCCAGCAGTCCCCGACAGGGGGTTAGGGAAAAACTGTTTTTT	CASSPRQGVREKLFF
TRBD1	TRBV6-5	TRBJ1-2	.	TGTGCCAGCAGTTACGGGGACAGTCAGCGCTATGGCTACACCTTC	CASSYGDSQRYGYTF
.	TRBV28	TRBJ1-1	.	TGTGCCAGCAGTCGGCTGGGACTTACGAACACTGAAGCTTTCTTT	CASSRLGLTNTEAFF
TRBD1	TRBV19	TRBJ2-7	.	TGTGCCAGTAACTCTAGACAGGGATCCTACGAGCAGTACTTC	CASNSRQGSYEQYF
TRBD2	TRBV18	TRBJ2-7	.	TGTGCCAGCTCACGACTAGCGGGGGGACTGGGTGAGCAGTACTTC	CASSRLAGGLGEQYF
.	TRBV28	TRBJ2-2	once	TGTGCCAGTCAAAAACCCCAGGGGAACACCGGGGAGCTGTTTTTT	CASQKPQGNTGELFF
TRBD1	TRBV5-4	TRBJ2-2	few	TGTGCCAGCAGCTTGCAGGGGGTTAATACCGGGGAGCTGTTTTTT	CASSLQGVNTGELFF
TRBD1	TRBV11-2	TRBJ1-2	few	TGTGCCAGCAGCGCGACAGGGAGCTATGGCTACACCTTC	CASSATGSYGYTF
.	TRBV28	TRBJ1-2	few	TGTGCCAGCAGCCGTTGGGAGGGCGGCTACACCTTC	CASSRWEGGYTF
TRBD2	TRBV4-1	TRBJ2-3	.	TGCGCCAGCAGCCACCTAGCGGGGGGCACAGATACGCAGTATTTT	CASSHLAGGTDTQYF
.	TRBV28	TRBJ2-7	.	TGTGCCAGCAGTATAGACAGCTACGAGCAGTACTTC	CASSIDSYEQYF
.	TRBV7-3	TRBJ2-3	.	TGTGCCAGCAGCTCTAAATTACTAAGAGGGGATACGCAGTATTTT	CASSSKLLRGDTQYF
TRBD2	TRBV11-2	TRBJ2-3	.	TGTGCCAGCAGCCGTCGGGGAGGGGATAGGGCAGATACGCAGTATTTT	CASSRRGGDRADTQYF
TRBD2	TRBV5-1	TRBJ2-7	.	TGCGCCAGCAGCTTGTTACTAGCGGGAGGGACCCACGAGCAGTACTTC	CASSLLLAGGTHEQYF
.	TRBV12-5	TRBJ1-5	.	TGTGCTAGTGGTCCAACCGGGTTCGCCGGGACACTTTCTCAGCCCCAGCATTTT	CASGPTGFAGTLSQPQHF
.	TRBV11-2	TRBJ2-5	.	TGTGCCAGCAGCTTACAGGGTTTGCAAGAGACCCAGTACTTC	CASSLQGLQETQYF
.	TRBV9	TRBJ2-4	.	TGTGCCAGCAGCGACGGTAGCCAAAACATTCAGTACTTC	CASSDGSQNIQYF
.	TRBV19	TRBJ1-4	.	TGTGCCAGCCACCCCCGGGTTGCAACTAATGAAAAACTGTTTTTT	CASHPRVATNEKLFF
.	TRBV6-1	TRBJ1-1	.	TGTGCCAGCAGTGACGGGAAGAGGAACACTGAAGCTTTCTTT	CASSDGKRNTEAFF
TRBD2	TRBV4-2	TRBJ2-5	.	TGTGCCAGCAGCCAAGAGGGGGAGGGGCGAAGGACCCAGTACTTC	CASSQEGEGRRTQYF
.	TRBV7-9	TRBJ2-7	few	TGTGCCAGCAGCCCCGCCGGCAGGCTACTTCCGGACGAGCAGTACTTC	CASSPAGRLLPDEQYF
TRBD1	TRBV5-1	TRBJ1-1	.	TGCGCCAGCAGCTTGGGGGTACTTCGGACAGGCTACGACACTGAAGCTTTCTTT	CASSLGVLRTGYDTEAFF
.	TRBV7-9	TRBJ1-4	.	TGTGCCAGCAGCATCACCGGGACTGTTGAAAAACTGTTTTTT	CASSITGTVEKLFF
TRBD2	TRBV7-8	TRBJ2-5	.	TGTGCCAGCAGCTTATATGGGACGGGAGCGGGGATCCAAGAGACCCAGTACTTC	CASSLYGTGAGIQETQYF
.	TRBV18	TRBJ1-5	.	TGTGCCAGCTCACCGGCGGGTATTAAGAATCAGCCCCAGCATTTT	CASSPAGIKNQPQHF
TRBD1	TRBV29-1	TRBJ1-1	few	TGCGCCTTCAGGACAGGGGGTTATTTAACTGAAGCTTTCTTT	CAFRTGGYLTEAFF